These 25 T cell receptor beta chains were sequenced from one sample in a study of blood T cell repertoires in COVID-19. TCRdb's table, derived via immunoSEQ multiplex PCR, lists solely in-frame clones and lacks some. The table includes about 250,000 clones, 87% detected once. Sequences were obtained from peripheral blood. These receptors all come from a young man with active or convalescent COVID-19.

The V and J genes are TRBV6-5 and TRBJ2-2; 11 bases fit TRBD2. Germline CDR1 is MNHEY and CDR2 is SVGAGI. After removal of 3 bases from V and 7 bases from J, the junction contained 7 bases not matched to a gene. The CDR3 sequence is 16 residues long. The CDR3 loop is CASSYIAGGPIGELFF. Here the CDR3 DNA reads TGTGCCAGCAGTTATATAGCGGGAGGGCCTATCGGGGAGCTGTTTTTT.

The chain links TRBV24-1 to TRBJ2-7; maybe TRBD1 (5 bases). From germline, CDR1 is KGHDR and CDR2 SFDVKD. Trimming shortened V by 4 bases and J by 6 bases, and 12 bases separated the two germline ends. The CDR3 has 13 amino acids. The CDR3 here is CATSEGVSSEQYF. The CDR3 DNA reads TGTGCCACCAGTGAAGGGGTTTCTAGCGAGCAGTACTTC.

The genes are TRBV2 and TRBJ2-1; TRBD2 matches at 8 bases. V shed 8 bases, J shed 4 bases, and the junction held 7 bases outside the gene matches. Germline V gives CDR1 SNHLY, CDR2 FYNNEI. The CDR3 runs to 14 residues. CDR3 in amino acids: CASSGTRSYNEQFF. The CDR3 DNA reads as TGTGCCAGCTCCGGGACTAGATCTTACAATGAGCAGTTCTTC. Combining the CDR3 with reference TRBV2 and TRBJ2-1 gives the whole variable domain EPEVTQTPSHQVTQMGQEVILRCVPISNHLYFYWYRQILGQKVEFLVSFYNNEISEKSEIFDDQFSVERPDGSNFTLKIRSTKLEDSAMYFCASSGTRSYNEQFFGPGTRLTVL.

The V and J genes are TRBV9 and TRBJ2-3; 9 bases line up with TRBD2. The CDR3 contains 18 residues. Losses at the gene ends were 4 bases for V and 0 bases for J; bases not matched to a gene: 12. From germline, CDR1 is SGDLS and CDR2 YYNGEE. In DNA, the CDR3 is TGTGCCAGCAGCCGCGTAGGGGGACTAGCTCATAGCACAGATACGCAGTATTTT. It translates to CASSRVGGLAHSTDTQYF.

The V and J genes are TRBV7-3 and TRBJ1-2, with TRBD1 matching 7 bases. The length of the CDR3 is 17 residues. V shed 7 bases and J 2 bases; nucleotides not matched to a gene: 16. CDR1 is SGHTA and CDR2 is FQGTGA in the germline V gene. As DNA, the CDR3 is TGTGCCAGCACCACGTTCGACAGGGCCGCGGCAAACTATGGCTACACCTTC. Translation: CASTTFDRAAANYGYTF.

The CDR3 DNA reads TGTGCCAGCTCGTCGGGACAGGGCGCGATTTCTGAAGCTTTCTTT. Amino acid sequence: CASSSGQGAISEAFF. The V and J genes are TRBV18 and TRBJ1-1, with TRBD1 matching over 9 bases. The CDR3 extends over 15 amino acids. Germline lookup yields CDR1 KGHSH and CDR2 LQKENI. V lost 6 bases, J lost 6 bases, and 11 bases stayed unmatched.

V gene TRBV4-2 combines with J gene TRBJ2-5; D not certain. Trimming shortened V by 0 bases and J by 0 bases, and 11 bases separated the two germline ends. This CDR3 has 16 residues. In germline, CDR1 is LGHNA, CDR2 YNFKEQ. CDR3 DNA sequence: TGTGCCAGCAGCCAAGAGGGTGCAGGAAACCAAGAGACCCAGTACTTC. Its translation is CASSQEGAGNQETQYF.

The CDR3 DNA sequence: TGTGCCAGCAGTTCTCTGCCAGGAAATAATTCACCCCTCCACTTT. Translation gives CASSSLPGNNSPLHF. The rearrangement joins TRBV7-6 to TRBJ1-6; D gene unclear. Germline CDR1 reads SGHVS; CDR2 reads FNYEAQ. The CDR3 runs to 15 residues. V lost 6 bases to trimming and J lost 5 bases, with 14 bases between them.

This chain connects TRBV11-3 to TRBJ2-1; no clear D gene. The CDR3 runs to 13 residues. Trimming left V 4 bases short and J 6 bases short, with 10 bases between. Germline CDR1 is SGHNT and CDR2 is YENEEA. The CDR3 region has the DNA TGTGCCAGCAGCTCTGGTCAGGCCAATGAGCAGTTCTTC. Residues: CASSSGQANEQFF.

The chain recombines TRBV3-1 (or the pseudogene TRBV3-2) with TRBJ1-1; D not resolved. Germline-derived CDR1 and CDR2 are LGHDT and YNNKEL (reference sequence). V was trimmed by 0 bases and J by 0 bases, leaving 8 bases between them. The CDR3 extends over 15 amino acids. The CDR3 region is CASSQERQMNTEAFF. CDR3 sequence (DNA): TGTGCCAGCAGCCAAGAGCGGCAAATGAACACTGAAGCTTTCTTT.

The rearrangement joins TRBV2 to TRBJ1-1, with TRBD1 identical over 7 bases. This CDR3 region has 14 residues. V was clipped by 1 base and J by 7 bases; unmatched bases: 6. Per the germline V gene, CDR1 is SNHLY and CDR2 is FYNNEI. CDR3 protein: CASSEGQGIGEAFF. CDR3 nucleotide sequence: TGTGCCAGCAGTGAAGGACAGGGCATAGGTGAAGCTTTCTTT.

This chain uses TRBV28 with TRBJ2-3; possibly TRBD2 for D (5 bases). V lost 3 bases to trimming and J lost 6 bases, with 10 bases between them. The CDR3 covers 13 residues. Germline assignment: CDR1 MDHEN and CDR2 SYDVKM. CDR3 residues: CASSLVRVDTQYF. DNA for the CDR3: TGTGCCAGCAGTTTGGTGAGGGTGGATACGCAGTATTTT.

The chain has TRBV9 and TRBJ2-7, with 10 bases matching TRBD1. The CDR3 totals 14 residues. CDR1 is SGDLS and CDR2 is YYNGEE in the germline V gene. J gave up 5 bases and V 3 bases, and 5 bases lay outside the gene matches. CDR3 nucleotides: TGTGCCAGCAGCGACCGGACAGGGGGGAACGAGCAGTACTTC. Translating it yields CASSDRTGGNEQYF.

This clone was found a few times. DNA of the CDR3: TGTGCCAGCAGTTTTAACCCCCGACTAGCGGGGGTAAATTATGAGCAGTTCTTC. Residues: CASSFNPRLAGVNYEQFF. The chain employs TRBV28 and TRBJ2-1; the match to TRBD2 covers 12 bases. V lost 3 bases to trimming and J lost 8 bases; unmatched junction nucleotides: 14. The length of the CDR3 is 18 residues. The germline CDR1 and CDR2 sequences are MDHEN and SYDVKM.

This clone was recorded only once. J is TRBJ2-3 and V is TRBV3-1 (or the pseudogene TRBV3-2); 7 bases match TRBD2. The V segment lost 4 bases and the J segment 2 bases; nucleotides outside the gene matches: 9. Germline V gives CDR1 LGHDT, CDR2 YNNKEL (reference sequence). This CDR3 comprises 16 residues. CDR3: CASSPLNGGITDTQYF. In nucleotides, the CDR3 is TGTGCCAGCAGCCCCCTTAACGGGGGGATCACAGATACGCAGTATTTT.

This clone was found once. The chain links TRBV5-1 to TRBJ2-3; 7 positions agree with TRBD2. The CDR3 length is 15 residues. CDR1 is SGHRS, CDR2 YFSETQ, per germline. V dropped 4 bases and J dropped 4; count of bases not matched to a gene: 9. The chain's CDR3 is CASSKGLWLPDTQYF. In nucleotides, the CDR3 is TGCGCCAGCAGCAAGGGACTATGGTTGCCAGATACGCAGTATTTT.

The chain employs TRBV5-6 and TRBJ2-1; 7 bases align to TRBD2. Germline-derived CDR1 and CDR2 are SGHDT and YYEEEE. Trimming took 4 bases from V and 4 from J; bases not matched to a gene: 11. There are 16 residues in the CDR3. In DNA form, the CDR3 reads TGTGCCAGCAGCGGCGGGGAGAGCGGGGCATACAATGAGCAGTTCTTC. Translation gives CASSGGESGAYNEQFF. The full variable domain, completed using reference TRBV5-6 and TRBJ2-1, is DAGVTQSPTHLIKTRGQQVTLRCSPKSGHDTVSWYQQALGQGPQFIFQYYEEEERQRGNFPDRFSGHQFPNYSSELNVNALLLGDSALYLCASSGGESGAYNEQFFGPGTRLTVL.

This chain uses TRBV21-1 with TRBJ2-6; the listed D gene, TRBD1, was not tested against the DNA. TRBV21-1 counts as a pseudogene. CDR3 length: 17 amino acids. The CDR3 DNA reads TGTGCCAGCAGCATTCAGGGCAGGGGCCCTGGGGCCAACGTCCTGACTTTC. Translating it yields CASSIQGRGPGANVLTF.

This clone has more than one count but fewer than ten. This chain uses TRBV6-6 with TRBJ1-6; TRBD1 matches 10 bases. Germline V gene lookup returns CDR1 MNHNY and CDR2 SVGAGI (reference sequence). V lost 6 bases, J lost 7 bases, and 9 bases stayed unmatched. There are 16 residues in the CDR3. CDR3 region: CASRDAGTGVNSPLHF. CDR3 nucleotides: TGTGCCAGCAGAGACGCCGGGACAGGGGTAAATTCACCCCTCCACTTT.

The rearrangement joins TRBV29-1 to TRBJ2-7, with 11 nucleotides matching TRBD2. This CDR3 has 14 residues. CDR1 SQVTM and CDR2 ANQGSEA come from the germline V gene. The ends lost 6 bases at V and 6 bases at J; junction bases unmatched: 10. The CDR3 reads CSVRGLAAYGEQYF. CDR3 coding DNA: TGCAGCGTCCGGGGACTAGCGGCCTATGGCGAGCAGTACTTC.

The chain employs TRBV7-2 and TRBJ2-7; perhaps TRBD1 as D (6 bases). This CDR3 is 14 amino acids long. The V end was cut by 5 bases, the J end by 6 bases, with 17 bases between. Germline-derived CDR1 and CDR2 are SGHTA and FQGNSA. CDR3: CASSPEFGQSEQYF. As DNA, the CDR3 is TGTGCCAGCAGCCCCGAATTCGGACAGTCCGAGCAGTACTTC.

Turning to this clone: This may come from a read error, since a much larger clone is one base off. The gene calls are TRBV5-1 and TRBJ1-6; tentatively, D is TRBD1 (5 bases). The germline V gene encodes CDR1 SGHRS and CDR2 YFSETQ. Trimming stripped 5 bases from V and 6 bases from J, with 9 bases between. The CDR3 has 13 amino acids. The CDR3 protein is CASRGQGNSPLHF. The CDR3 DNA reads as TGCGCCAGCAGGGGCCAGGGTAATTCACCCCTCCACTTT.

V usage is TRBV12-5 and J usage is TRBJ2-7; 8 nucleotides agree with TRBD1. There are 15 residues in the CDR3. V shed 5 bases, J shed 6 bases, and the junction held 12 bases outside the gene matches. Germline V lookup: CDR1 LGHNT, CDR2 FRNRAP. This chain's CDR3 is CASGKRTGWVIEQYF. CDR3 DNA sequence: TGTGCTAGTGGTAAAAGGACAGGGTGGGTAATCGAGCAGTACTTC. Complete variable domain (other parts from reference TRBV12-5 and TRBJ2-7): DARVTQTPRHKVTEMGQEVTMRCQPILGHNTVFWYRQTMMQGLELLAYFRNRAPLDDSGMPKDRFSAEMPDATLATLKIQPSEPRDSAVYFCASGKRTGWVIEQYFGPGTRLTVT.

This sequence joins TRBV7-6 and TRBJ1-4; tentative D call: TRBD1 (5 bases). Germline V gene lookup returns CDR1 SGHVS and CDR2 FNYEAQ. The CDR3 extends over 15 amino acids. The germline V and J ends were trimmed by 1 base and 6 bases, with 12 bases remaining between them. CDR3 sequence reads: CASSLGWDLDEKLFF. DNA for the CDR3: TGTGCCAGCAGCTTAGGGTGGGACTTAGATGAAAAACTGTTTTTT.

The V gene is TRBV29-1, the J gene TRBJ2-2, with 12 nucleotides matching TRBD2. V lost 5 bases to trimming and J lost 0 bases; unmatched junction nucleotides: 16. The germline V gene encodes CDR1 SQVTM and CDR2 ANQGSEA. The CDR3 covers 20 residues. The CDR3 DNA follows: TGCAGCGTTAGGGACGGAGGGAGGACTAGCGGGGTATCGAACACCGGGGAGCTGTTTTTT. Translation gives CSVRDGGRTSGVSNTGELFF.